This T cell receptor (beta chain) came from a study of OX40 agonist ivuxolimab in advanced cancers. As concerns this clone: The target antigen is unknown.

Libraries were prepared by immunoSEQ multiplex PCR; TCRdb keeps only in-frame clonotypes and omits some of them. Of about 66,000 clones listed, about 85% are singletons. The study, taken as a whole, reports: Several nonresponders also turned out to have low normalized T-cell clonal expansion.

CDR1 is SEHNR and CDR2 is FQNEAQ in the germline V gene (reference sequence). The CDR3 covers 17 residues. J gave up 5 bases and V 0 bases, and 3 bases lay outside the gene matches. The sequence came from an adult with an advanced solid tumor such as melanoma, head and neck, liver or kidney cancer. Here the sequenced sample was CD4+ or CD8+ T cells sorted from blood, taken in a trial of the OX40 agonist ivuxolimab. The chain employs TRBV7-9 and TRBJ2-3; 15 positions agree with TRBD2. The CDR3 spells CASSLAGGLAGGDTQYF. For the CDR3, the DNA is TGTGCCAGCAGCTTAGCTGGGGGACTAGCGGGAGGAGATACGCAGTATTTT.